This T cell receptor (beta chain) was found in a study of human thymus T cells. Profiling relied on immunoSEQ multiplex PCR, and the TCRdb table lists in-frame clones only, not all of them. The sample has about 50,000 clones, just under 95% seen once; the top ten hold about 0.16%. Comment on this clone: Its antigen is undetermined.

Germline V gene lookup returns CDR1 SGHRS and CDR2 YFSETQ. Trimming took 2 bases from V and 7 from J; bases not matched to a gene: 5. The CDR3 is 14 amino acids. Study-level findings and limits: Usage of V and J genes appeared biased in thymic and blood repertoires.

Samples came from healthy Finnish infants during open corrective cardiac surgery. During surgery, about 0.5-1 mL peripheral blood was drawn from four of eight donors. The J gene is TRBJ2-2, the V gene TRBV5-1, with TRBD2 matching 7 bases. The receptor comes from a girl in the first two years of life with a congenital heart defect but otherwise immunologically healthy. Sequencing input: blood. CDR3: CASSFTGGSGELFF. CDR3 sequence (DNA): TGCGCCAGCAGCTTCACCGGGGGGAGCGGGGAGCTGTTTTTT.